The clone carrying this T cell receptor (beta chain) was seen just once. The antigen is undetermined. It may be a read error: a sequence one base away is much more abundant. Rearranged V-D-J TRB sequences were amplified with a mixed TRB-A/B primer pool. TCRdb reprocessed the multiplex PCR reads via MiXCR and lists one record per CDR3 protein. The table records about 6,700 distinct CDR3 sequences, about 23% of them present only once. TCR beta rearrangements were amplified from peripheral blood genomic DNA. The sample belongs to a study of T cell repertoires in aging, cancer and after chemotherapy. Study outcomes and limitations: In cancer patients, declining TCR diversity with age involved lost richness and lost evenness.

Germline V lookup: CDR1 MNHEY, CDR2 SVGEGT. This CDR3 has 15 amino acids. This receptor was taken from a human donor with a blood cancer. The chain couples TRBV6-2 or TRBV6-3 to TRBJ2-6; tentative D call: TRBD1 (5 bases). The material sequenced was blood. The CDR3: CASRGRYSGADVLTF. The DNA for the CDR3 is TGTGCCAGCAGGGGCCGTTACTCTGGGGCCGACGTCCTGACTTTC.